The T cell receptor beta chain described here comes from a study of cytomegalovirus exposure and HLA in healthy donors. On the study more broadly: The 120 validation repertoires, a later analysis reported, used the same platform as the roughly 660 repertoires from the first cohort. Regarding the study as a whole: Whilst most TCR sequences proved rare, a subset of public TCRs occurred across many donors. Subsequent analysis revealed that first-cohort TCR clusters tended to co-occur in the 90 to 150 validation repertoires. Cytomegalovirus-associated status was assigned to 164 TCR beta chains.

Measured with immunoSEQ multiplex PCR; TCRdb has only the in-frame clones, and not every one. The data contain over 120,000 clones, 75% to 90% of them singletons. With 2 bases removed from V and 5 bases from J, the gap between germline ends came to 16 bases. This CDR3 comprises 15 residues. The germline V gene has CDR1 SGHRS and CDR2 YFSETQ. Concerning this clone: Its target is not known.

The specimen sequenced was PBMCs. This rearrangement joins TRBV5-1 to TRBJ1-1; possibly TRBD1 for D (6 bases). This clonotype was sampled from a woman aged 18-29 years in good health and CMV-seropositive. This CDR3 reads CASSFVGAEETEAFF. In nucleotides, the CDR3 is TGCGCCAGCAGCTTTGTGGGGGCAGAGGAAACTGAAGCTTTCTTT.